What follows are 21 T cell receptor beta chains derived from one specimen sequenced in a study of control samples from healthy donors and cancer patients. Data came from immunoSEQ multiplex PCR; TCRdb stores just in-frame clones and leaves some out. The sample lists about 69,000 clones, approximately 90% seen once, with approximately 5.1% in the top ten. Sequenced sample: PBMCs. All receptors come from a man aged 60 to 69 with colorectal cancer.

This chain joins TRBV10-3 and TRBJ2-7; D not resolved. CDR3 length: 14 residues. Germline CDR1 is ENHRY and CDR2 is SYGVKD. V was shortened by 3 bases and J by 1 base, with 10 bases between the two germline ends. The CDR3 is CAISDIQESYEQYF. The CDR3 nucleotides read TGTGCCATCAGTGACATTCAGGAGTCCTACGAGCAGTACTTC.

The chain uses TRBV11-2 and TRBJ2-7; the match to TRBD2 covers 8 bases. The J segment lost 2 bases and the V segment lost 5 bases, leaving 8 bases of the junction unmatched. CDR3 length equals 15 residues. Germline values: CDR1 SGHAT, CDR2 FQNNGV. CDR3: CASSPARGAAYEQYF. CDR3 sequence (DNA): TGTGCCAGCAGCCCAGCGCGGGGGGCTGCCTACGAGCAGTACTTC.

The V call is TRBV7-2, the J call TRBJ1-3; a weak D match, TRBD1 (5 bases). The ends were cut back, 1 base at V and 0 bases at J, with 13 bases in the middle. Germline V CDR1 and CDR2: SGHTA, FQGNSA. This CDR3 is 17 amino acids long. The CDR3 nucleotides read TGTGCCAGCAGCTTAGTTGGGGCCAGACTCTCTGGAAACACCATATATTTT. Residues: CASSLVGARLSGNTIYF.

This clone appeared a single time. The chain couples TRBV4-1 to TRBJ1-2, with TRBD1 matching 10 bases. The length of the CDR3 is 15 residues. The junction had 8 bases not matched to a gene; V was cut back by 3 bases and J by 7 bases. CDR1 and CDR2 (germline): MGHRA, YSYEKL. DNA for the CDR3: TGCGCCAGCAGCCAGGATAGGACAGGGGGGACTGGCTACACCTTC. Protein: CASSQDRTGGTGYTF.

This clone came up once. The chain is built from TRBV9 and TRBJ2-2, with D perhaps being TRBD1 or TRBD2 (5 bases each). This CDR3 is 16 amino acids long. With 0 bases removed from V and 4 bases from J, the gap between germline ends came to 13 bases. Germline V gene sequence: CDR1 SGDLS, CDR2 YYNGEE. The CDR3, as DNA: TGTGCCAGCAGCGTAGGGCAGGGAGTGGGCACCGGGGAGCTGTTTTTT. Its translation: CASSVGQGVGTGELFF. Filled out from reference TRBV9 and TRBJ2-2, the complete variable domain reads DSGVTQTPKHLITATGQRVTLRCSPRSGDLSVYWYQQSLDQGLQFLIQYYNGEERAKGNILERFSAQQFPDLHSELNLSSLELGDSALYFCASSVGQGVGTGELFFGEGSRLTVL.

The V gene is TRBV5-1, the J gene TRBJ2-7; TRBD2 matches at 9 bases. The germline V gene has CDR1 SGHRS and CDR2 YFSETQ. V shed 0 bases, J shed 6 bases, and the junction held 1 base outside the gene matches. The CDR3 runs 13 residues. For the CDR3, the DNA is TGCGCCAGCAGCTTGGAGACTAGCGGCGAGCAGTACTTC. Translating it yields CASSLETSGEQYF.

The gene calls are TRBV2 and TRBJ2-2; D may correspond to TRBD1 or TRBD2 (6 bases each). V was cut by 7 bases and J by 4 bases, with 19 bases left in between. There are 16 residues in the CDR3. Germline CDR1 reads SNHLY; CDR2 reads FYNNEI. CDR3 amino acids: CASTRGRGAGTGELFF. The CDR3 DNA follows: TGTGCCAGCACCCGGGGAAGGGGGGCGGGCACCGGGGAGCTGTTTTTT.

The gene calls are TRBV5-5 and TRBJ1-6; D is uncertain. This CDR3 is 14 amino acids long. V was shortened by 5 bases and J by 5 bases, with 11 bases between the two germline ends. CDR1 SGHKS and CDR2 YYEKEE come from the germline V gene (reference sequence). CDR3 in amino acids: CASSSEGDNSPLHF. CDR3 coding DNA: TGTGCCAGCAGTTCTGAGGGAGATAATTCACCCCTCCACTTT.

The V and J genes are TRBV3-1 (or the pseudogene TRBV3-2) and TRBJ1-1, with D possibly matching TRBD1 (5 bases). The CDR3 spans 15 residues. Trimming left V 0 bases short and J 1 base short, with 9 bases between. The V gene's germline CDR1 is LGHDT and CDR2 YNNKEL (reference sequence). The CDR3 bases are TGTGCCAGCAGCCAAGAGCTGACAGAGAACACTGAAGCTTTCTTT. It specifies CASSQELTENTEAFF.

V gene TRBV18 combines with J gene TRBJ2-7; D gene unclear. From germline, CDR1 is KGHSH and CDR2 LQKENI. V gave up 4 bases and J gave up 7 bases, with 11 bases separating them. This CDR3 contains 12 residues. The CDR3, as DNA: TGTGCCAGCTCACTAAACACACGTGAGCAGTACTTC. Protein product: CASSLNTREQYF.

The V and J genes are TRBV5-8 and TRBJ2-5; 7 bases agree with TRBD1. This CDR3 is 14 amino acids long. The V gene's germline CDR1 is SGHTS and CDR2 YDEGEE. The junction had 4 bases not matched to a gene; V was cut back by 1 base and J by 4 bases. The DNA of the CDR3 is TGTGCCAGCAGCTTGATAAGGGGGCGAGAGACCCAGTACTTC. It codes for CASSLIRGRETQYF.

The chain joins TRBV6-5 to TRBJ2-1; the D call may be TRBD1 or TRBD2 (5 bases each). V gave up 7 bases and J gave up 8 bases, with 21 bases separating them. Germline values: CDR1 MNHEY, CDR2 SVGAGI. The CDR3 length is 15 residues. The DNA for the CDR3 is TGTGCCAGCACCCTTAACTTGGGGGTAGGGGATGAGCAGTTCTTC. This codes for CASTLNLGVGDEQFF.

The chain recombines TRBV4-2 with TRBJ1-2, with D unresolved. Germline CDR1 and CDR2: LGHNA and YNFKEQ. The length of the CDR3 is 18 residues. Trimming took 0 bases from V and 8 from J, leaving 25 bases between them. The CDR3 nucleotides read TGTGCCAGCAGCCAAGATGCGGGTATAGTGATCCTACGCCGGGGCTACACCTTC. The encoded protein is CASSQDAGIVILRRGYTF.

This clone was recorded only once. The chain joins TRBV5-6 to TRBJ2-3, with TRBD2 matching 10 bases. Germline V CDR1 and CDR2: SGHDT, YYEEEE. V lost 4 bases to trimming and J lost 4 bases; unmatched junction nucleotides: 3. CDR3 length equals 14 residues. CDR3 amino acids: CASSPGLAADTQYF. The CDR3 coding sequence is TGTGCCAGCAGCCCTGGACTAGCGGCAGATACGCAGTATTTT.

The rearrangement uses TRBV19 and TRBJ2-1; D unclear. The CDR3 has 11 residues. From germline, CDR1 is LNHDA and CDR2 SQIVND (reference sequence). The ends were cut back, 6 bases at V and 9 bases at J, with 9 bases in the middle. CDR3 region: CASSTYLEQFF. As DNA, the CDR3 is TGTGCCAGTAGCACCTACCTTGAGCAGTTCTTC.

Here the CDR3 reads CASSHTGYEQFF. The CDR3 DNA follows: TGTGCCAGCAGCCACACAGGGTATGAGCAGTTCTTC. The chain couples TRBV11-3 to TRBJ2-1; TRBD1 is a possible D gene (6 bases). The CDR3 totals 12 residues. Germline CDR1 SGHNT, CDR2 YENEEA. Trimming pared 5 bases from V and 8 bases from J, leaving 10 bases between.

This clone appeared a single time. The CDR3 region is CASSSNSGFGYTF. CDR3 nucleotides: TGCGCCAGCAGCTCTAATTCAGGGTTTGGCTACACCTTC. The V call is TRBV4-3, the J call TRBJ1-2; tentatively, D is TRBD1 (5 bases). The ends were cut back, 5 bases at V and 7 bases at J, with 14 bases in the middle. The germline V gene encodes CDR1 LGHNA and CDR2 YSLEER. The CDR3 contains 13 residues.

The chain couples TRBV27 to TRBJ2-6; 11 bases map to TRBD1. The J segment lost 3 bases and the V segment lost 6 bases, leaving 7 bases of the junction unmatched. The CDR3 runs 17 residues. The germline gives CDR1 MNHEY, CDR2 SMNVEV (reference sequence). CDR3 nucleotide sequence: TGTGCCAGCAGGCGGACAGGGGGCGCGGATGGGGCCAACGTCCTGACTTTC. Translation: CASRRTGGADGANVLTF. Looking up the rest from reference TRBV27 and TRBJ2-6 gives the full variable domain: EAQVTQNPRYLITVTGKKLTVTCSQNMNHEYMSWYRQDPGLGLRQIYYSMNVEVTDKGDVPEGYKVSRKEKRNFPLILESPSPNQTSLYFCASRRTGGADGANVLTFGAGSRLTVL.

The chain links TRBV3-1 (or the pseudogene TRBV3-2) to TRBJ2-5, with 8 bases fitting TRBD2. Trimming at V came to 5 bases and at J to 1 base, leaving 12 bases not matched to a gene. Germline V gene data show CDR1 as LGHDT and CDR2 as YNNKEL (reference sequence). This CDR3 has 17 residues. CDR3: CASSSLYSGVLQETQYF. CDR3 nucleotides: TGTGCCAGCAGCTCCCTTTATAGCGGGGTCCTCCAAGAGACCCAGTACTTC.

This chain uses TRBV4-3 with TRBJ1-6; no clear D. Trimming shortened V by 0 bases and J by 13 bases, and 7 bases separated the two germline ends. CDR1 and CDR2 (germline): LGHNA, YSLEER. There are 12 residues in the CDR3. The CDR3 region has the DNA TGCGCCAGCAGCCAAGATGTGGGCCCCCTCCACTTT. Residues: CASSQDVGPLHF.

V usage is TRBV5-4 and J usage is TRBJ2-2; 10 bases are a match to TRBD2. V lost 2 bases, J lost 4 bases, and 5 bases stayed unmatched. The CDR3 is 16 residues long. The germline V gene has CDR1 SGHNT and CDR2 YYREEE (reference sequence). In DNA, the CDR3 is TGTGCCAGCAGCTTAGGAGCGGGGGGGCGCACCGGGGAGCTGTTTTTT. Residues: CASSLGAGGRTGELFF.